This TCR beta chain was identified during a study of identical twins. Points from the study as a whole: Invariant populations such as MAIT and iNKT cells could partly muddle zero-insertion analyses. With abundant cord blood beta clonotypes, insertions were fewer; memory repertoires showed no such pattern.

The CDR3 has 13 residues. V lost 0 bases and J lost 4, with 7 bases in between. The germline CDR1 and CDR2 sequences are SGHRS and YFSETQ. TCRdb processed the 5' RACE reads anew with MiXCR; each CDR3 protein has one entry. The sample lists a few hundred thousand distinct CDR3 sequences, over 11% occurring once. Only a few counts were recorded for this clonotype. Antigen specificity is unknown. This sample was also put to use in a study of yellow fever vaccine responses in identical twins.

Material: CD4+ T cells sorted from blood. The V gene is TRBV5-1, the J gene TRBJ1-1; no firm D call. The sequence came from a woman aged 18-29 years in good health. DNA of the CDR3: TGCGCCAGCAGCTTGGGTGACCTCACTGAAGCTTTCTTT. Its translation is CASSLGDLTEAFF. The full variable domain, with the rest looked up from reference TRBV5-1 and TRBJ1-1, is KAGVTQTPRYLIKTRGQQVTLSCSPISGHRSVSWYQQTPGQGLQFLFEYFSETQRNKGNFPGRFSGRQFSNSRSEMNVSTLELGDSALYLCASSLGDLTEAFFGQGTRLTVV.